This T cell receptor (beta chain) is drawn from a study of response to subunit inactivated influenza vaccine. Findings and caveats of the study: With each seasonal influenza vaccination, the authors suggested, few new T cells are recruited.

TCRdb reprocessed the RT-PCR reads via MiXCR and lists one record per CDR3 protein. The sample consists of 280,000 or so distinct CDR3 sequences, 21% of them appearing once. The sample holds many counts of this clonotype. What it recognizes is unknown. The CDR3 loop spans 14 amino acids. Germline V gene data show CDR1 as SQVTM and CDR2 as ANQGSEA. V lost 4 bases, J lost 1 base, and 8 bases lay in between. The chain is built from TRBV29-1 and TRBJ2-6; D is perhaps TRBD1 (5 bases). Sample: PBMCs from blood, taken approximately 22 months after vaccination. This clonotype originated in a man aged 45 to 70 who received an inactivated influenza vaccine. CDR3 residues: CSVGGGSGANVLTF. The CDR3 nucleotides are TGCAGCGTTGGGGGCGGATCTGGGGCCAACGTCCTGACTTTC.